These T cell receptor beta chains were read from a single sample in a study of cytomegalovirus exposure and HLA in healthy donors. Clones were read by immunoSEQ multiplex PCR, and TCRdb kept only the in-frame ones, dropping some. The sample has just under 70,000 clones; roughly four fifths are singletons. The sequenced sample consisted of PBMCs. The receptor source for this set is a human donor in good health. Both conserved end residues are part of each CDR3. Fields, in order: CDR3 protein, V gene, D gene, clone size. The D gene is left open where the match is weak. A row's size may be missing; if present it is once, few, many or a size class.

CDR3: CASSRSTSGTYNEQFF
V: TRBV19
D: TRBD2
size: -

CDR3: CASSRGIDYGYTF
V: TRBV27
D: -
size: -

CDR3: CAWSLDGDNTGELFF
V: TRBV30
D: -
size: -

CDR3: CAWGGGVSSTGRRETQYF
V: TRBV30
D: TRBD2
size: -

CDR3: CASSTPGLSGYTF
V: TRBV9
D: -
size: few

CDR3: CASSTRDRVGNNSPLHF
V: TRBV18
D: TRBD1
size: few

CDR3: CASSQRGGAGYTF
V: TRBV6-5
D: -
size: -

CDR3: CASSEGGQGSSPLHF
V: TRBV2
D: TRBD1
size: -

CDR3: CASSLGGGRTDTQYF
V: TRBV5-1
D: -
size: -

CDR3: CASSLGTSDYEQYF
V: TRBV4-1
D: TRBD2
size: -

CDR3: CASSPGLWQPQHF
V: TRBV2
D: -
size: -

CDR3: CASSVSTSGESTDTQYF
V: TRBV2
D: TRBD2
size: once

CDR3: CASSEPGQSSGNTIYF
V: TRBV6-1
D: TRBD1
size: -

CDR3: CASSAPLAGGFNEQFF
V: TRBV19
D: TRBD2
size: -

CDR3: CARTGLEGKNIQYF
V: TRBV21-1
D: -
size: -

CDR3: CASSSPRTGNGYTF
V: TRBV28
D: TRBD1
size: few

CDR3: CASSELGGGPQETQYF
V: TRBV6-1
D: TRBD2
size: medium-sized

CDR3: CASFEPGQGAYGYTF
V: TRBV5-1
D: TRBD1
size: -

CDR3: CASSAFGGGGEKLFF
V: TRBV2
D: -
size: -

CDR3: CASRASTNEKLFF
V: TRBV28
D: -
size: -

CDR3: CASSPGGSGEKLFF
V: TRBV7-8
D: -
size: -

CDR3: CASRTGMNTEAFF
V: TRBV5-1
D: -
size: -

CDR3: CASSPAGGGNSPLHF
V: TRBV5-1
D: -
size: -

CDR3: CASSIQRGDADTQYF
V: TRBV19
D: TRBD2
size: -

CDR3: CASRTQGSGNTIYF
V: TRBV6-5
D: TRBD1
size: -

CDR3: CASSAHISSYNEQFF
V: TRBV7-9
D: -
size: once

CDR3: CASSYDRSETQYF
V: TRBV7-9
D: -
size: few

CDR3: CASSTGQPGNTIYF
V: TRBV19
D: -
size: -

CDR3: CASSTQGARGYGYTF
V: TRBV19
D: TRBD1
size: -

CDR3: CAMGGNTGELFF
V: TRBV10-3
D: -
size: -

CDR3: CASGDTGTIVYEQYF
V: TRBV12-5
D: -
size: -

CDR3: CAWIGADSPLHF
V: TRBV30
D: -
size: -

CDR3: CASGRDSSYEQYF
V: TRBV25-1
D: TRBD1
size: few

CDR3: CASGGSGGAGGDTQYF
V: TRBV9
D: TRBD2
size: once

CDR3: CATSPGTVTEAFF
V: TRBV15
D: TRBD1
size: -

CDR3: CASSQEGTGGTEAFF
V: TRBV4-3
D: TRBD1
size: few

CDR3: CASSEGIRTGGTNEQFF
V: TRBV6-1
D: TRBD2
size: -

CDR3: CASSLDRGSNEKLFF
V: TRBV28
D: TRBD1
size: -

CDR3: CASSDLGTGRAYGYTF
V: TRBV19
D: TRBD1
size: -

CDR3: CASSLVVGQGEQPQHF
V: TRBV7-2
D: TRBD1
size: -

CDR3: CASRPAGGDSPLHF
V: TRBV6-5
D: TRBD1
size: few

CDR3: CASSVSTSGGPGEQFF
V: TRBV6-6
D: TRBD2
size: -

CDR3: CASIRTGNTGELFF
V: TRBV19
D: TRBD1
size: -

CDR3: CASSYRVGNYGYTF
V: TRBV2
D: -
size: once

CDR3: CASRDRGYEQYF
V: TRBV2
D: TRBD1
size: -

CDR3: CASSVAGEGYEQYF
V: TRBV6-1
D: TRBD2
size: few

CDR3: CASSLWSSGQETQYF
V: TRBV5-4
D: TRBD2
size: -

CDR3: CASSSRPTSTDYSYEQYF
V: TRBV5-1
D: -
size: -

CDR3: CASSQDQGLVNQYF
V: TRBV4-1
D: -
size: -

CDR3: CASSQKGDRSPLHF
V: TRBV9
D: -
size: -

CDR3: CSAAGYNEQFF
V: TRBV20-1
D: -
size: few

CDR3: CASSLRLAGGRDEQFF
V: TRBV7-2
D: TRBD2
size: -

CDR3: CASSSSRPRGSEAFF
V: TRBV7-9
D: -
size: -